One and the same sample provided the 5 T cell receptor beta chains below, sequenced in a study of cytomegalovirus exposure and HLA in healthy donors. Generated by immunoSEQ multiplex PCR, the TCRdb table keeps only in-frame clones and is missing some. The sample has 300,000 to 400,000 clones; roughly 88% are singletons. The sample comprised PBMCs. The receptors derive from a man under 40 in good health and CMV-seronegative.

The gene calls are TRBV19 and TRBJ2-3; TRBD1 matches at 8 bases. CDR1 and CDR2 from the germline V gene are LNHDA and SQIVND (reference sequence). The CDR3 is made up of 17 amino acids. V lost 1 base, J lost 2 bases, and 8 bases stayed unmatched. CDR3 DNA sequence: TGTGCCAGTAGTATAGCGGGGAGACAGGGGTTCACAGATACGCAGTATTTT. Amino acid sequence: CASSIAGRQGFTDTQYF.

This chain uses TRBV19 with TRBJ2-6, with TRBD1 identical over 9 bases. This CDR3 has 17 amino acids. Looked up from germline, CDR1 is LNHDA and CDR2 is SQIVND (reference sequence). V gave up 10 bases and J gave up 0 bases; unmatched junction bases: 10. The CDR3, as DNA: TGTGCCACTGCTAGGACAGGGGTCAGCTCTGGGGCCAACGTCCTGACTTTC. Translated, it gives CATARTGVSSGANVLTF.

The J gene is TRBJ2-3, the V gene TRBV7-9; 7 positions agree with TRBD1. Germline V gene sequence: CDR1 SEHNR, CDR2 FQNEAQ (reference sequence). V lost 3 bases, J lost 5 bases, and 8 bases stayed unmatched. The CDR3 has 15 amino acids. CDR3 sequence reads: CASSLRDRPVDTQYF. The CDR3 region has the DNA TGTGCCAGCAGCTTGAGGGACAGACCCGTAGATACGCAGTATTTT.

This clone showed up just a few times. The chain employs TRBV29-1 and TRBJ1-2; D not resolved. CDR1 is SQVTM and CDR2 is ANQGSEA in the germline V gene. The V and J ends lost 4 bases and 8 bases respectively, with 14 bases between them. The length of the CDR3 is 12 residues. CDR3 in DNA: TGCAGCGTTGTCATGGAGGACGTCGGCTACACCTTC. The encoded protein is CSVVMEDVGYTF. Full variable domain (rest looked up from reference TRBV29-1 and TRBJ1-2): SAVISQKPSRDICQRGTSLTIQCQVDSQVTMMFWYRQQPGQSLTLIATANQGSEATYESGFVIDKFPISRPNLTFSTLTVSNMSPEDSSIYLCSVVMEDVGYTFGSGTRLTVV.

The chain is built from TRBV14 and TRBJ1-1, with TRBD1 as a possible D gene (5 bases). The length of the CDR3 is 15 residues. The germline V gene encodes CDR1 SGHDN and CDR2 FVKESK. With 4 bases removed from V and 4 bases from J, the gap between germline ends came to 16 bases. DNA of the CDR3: TGTGCCAGCAGCCCGCTCGGGGGAGGAGGCACTGAAGCTTTCTTT. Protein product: CASSPLGGGGTEAFF. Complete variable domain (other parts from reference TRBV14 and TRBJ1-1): EAGVTQFPSHSVIEKGQTVTLRCDPISGHDNLYWYRRVMGKEIKFLLHFVKESKQDESGMPNNRFLAERTGGTYSTLKVQPAELEDSGVYFCASSPLGGGGTEAFFGQGTRLTVV.